This entry lists 23 T cell receptor beta chains sequenced from one sample in a study of blood T cell repertoires in COVID-19. Sequencing used immunoSEQ multiplex PCR; TCRdb keeps in-frame clones, though not all of them. The profile shows roughly 400,000 clones, just under 90% of them singletons. The specimen sequenced was PBMCs or T cells enriched from blood (not recorded which). The receptors were gathered from a woman in her twenties or thirties who had recovered from COVID-19.

The chain links TRBV19 to TRBJ2-7, with a weak D call TRBD1 (5 bases). The CDR3 has 12 amino acids. The V end lost 2 bases, the J end lost 6 bases, and 8 bases lay between the germline ends. Germline V gene data show CDR1 as LNHDA and CDR2 as SQIVND (reference sequence). CDR3 in amino acids: CASSIKGVEQYF. The CDR3 DNA reads TGTGCCAGTAGTATAAAAGGGGTCGAGCAGTACTTC.

The gene calls are TRBV15 and TRBJ2-1; tentative D call: TRBD1 (5 bases). The CDR3 length is 13 residues. Germline V gene lookup returns CDR1 LNHNV and CDR2 YYDKDF (reference sequence). V was pared by 1 base and J by 6 bases, with 7 bases between. The CDR3, as DNA: TGTGCCACCAGCAGAGCTAGGGGCAATGAGCAGTTCTTC. Translating it yields CATSRARGNEQFF.

A few counts support this clone. The chain couples TRBV19 to TRBJ2-3; D not resolved. Germline CDR1 is LNHDA and CDR2 is SQIVND (reference sequence). The CDR3 covers 14 residues. V lost 3 bases and J 2 bases, leaving 9 bases between the germline ends. CDR3 amino acids: CASSISAHTDTQYF. The CDR3 DNA is TGTGCCAGTAGTATCAGCGCCCACACAGATACGCAGTATTTT.

The chain is built from TRBV10-3 and TRBJ1-1; 7 nucleotides line up with TRBD1. J was trimmed by 5 bases and V by 6 bases; bases with no gene match: 12. The CDR3 loop spans 15 amino acids. Per the germline V gene, CDR1 is ENHRY and CDR2 is SYGVKD. The CDR3 spells CAISQQDRIGTEAFF. The CDR3 nucleotides read TGTGCCATCAGCCAACAGGACAGGATTGGGACTGAAGCTTTCTTT.

V and J are TRBV5-1 and TRBJ1-2; TRBD1 matches 7 bases. V dropped 2 bases and J dropped 4; count of bases not matched to a gene: 5. Germline CDR1 SGHRS, CDR2 YFSETQ. The CDR3 is 14 amino acids. The CDR3 loop reads CASSLHRGSYGYTF. The CDR3, as DNA: TGCGCCAGCAGCTTACACAGGGGAAGCTATGGCTACACCTTC.

The chain employs TRBV3-1 (or the pseudogene TRBV3-2) and TRBJ2-1; no clear D. This CDR3 is 14 amino acids long. Germline V lookup: CDR1 LGHDT, CDR2 YNNKEL (reference sequence). Between the trimmed V and J ends, which lost 1 base and 10 bases, there was a span of 14 bases. CDR3 in amino acids: CASSQGLRLLEQFF. CDR3 DNA: TGTGCCAGCAGCCAAGGACTCAGATTGTTAGAGCAGTTCTTC.

Regarding this clone: Mismatch with germline at one junction end may stem from a read error. The chain recombines TRBV6-2 or TRBV6-3 with TRBJ2-7, with D hard to call. Germline V gene sequence: CDR1 MNHEY, CDR2 SVGEGT. The CDR3 is 14 residues long. The CDR3 is CASSLPGGTYELYF. The CDR3 region has the DNA TGTGCCAGCAGCTTACCTGGCGGAACCTACGAGCTGTACTTC.

In its sample, this clone was seen once. The chain couples TRBV3-1 (or the pseudogene TRBV3-2) to TRBJ2-5; D possibly corresponds to TRBD2 (6 bases). The V gene's germline CDR1 is LGHDT and CDR2 YNNKEL (reference sequence). Deletions cut 3 bases from V and 4 bases from J, with 12 bases between. The CDR3 has 14 residues. The CDR3 bases are TGTGCCAGCAGCCATGGGCGGGGTTCAGAGACCCAGTACTTC. This sequence encodes CASSHGRGSETQYF.

In its sample, this clone was seen once. The CDR3 DNA reads TGTGCCAGCAGTGAAGCCAGCTATGGCTACACCTTC. Translation: CASSEASYGYTF. The V call is TRBV2, the J call TRBJ1-2; no clear D gene. CDR3 length: 12 amino acids. Germline CDR1 SNHLY, CDR2 FYNNEI. V shed 0 bases and J shed 4 bases, with 3 bases lying between them.

V and J are TRBV19 and TRBJ1-4; D is ambiguous. V was clipped by 3 bases and J by 0 bases, with 8 bases between them. This CDR3 contains 15 residues. Germline CDR1 reads LNHDA; CDR2 reads SQIVND (reference sequence). The CDR3 is CASSMRRATNEKLFF. The CDR3 DNA reads TGTGCCAGTAGTATGCGGCGCGCAACTAATGAAAAACTGTTTTTT.

The chain uses TRBV28 and TRBJ2-7, with TRBD1 as a possible D gene (5 bases). Deletions cut 5 bases from V and 6 bases from J, with 14 bases between. Per the germline V gene, CDR1 is MDHEN and CDR2 is SYDVKM. The CDR3 loop spans 13 amino acids. The CDR3 sequence is CASSRSRVGEQYF. The CDR3 DNA reads as TGTGCCAGCAGTCGAAGCAGGGTGGGCGAGCAGTACTTC.

The chain couples TRBV5-6 to TRBJ1-6; D call uncertain. Trimming shortened V by 0 bases and J by 5 bases, and 15 bases separated the two germline ends. The germline V gene encodes CDR1 SGHDT and CDR2 YYEEEE. The CDR3 sequence is 17 residues long. Here the CDR3 reads CASSLGELRLHNSPLHF. CDR3 nucleotides: TGTGCCAGCAGCTTGGGGGAGTTACGGCTACATAATTCACCCCTCCACTTT. Full variable domain (outside the CDR3, taken from reference TRBV5-6 and TRBJ1-6): DAGVTQSPTHLIKTRGQQVTLRCSPKSGHDTVSWYQQALGQGPQFIFQYYEEEERQRGNFPDRFSGHQFPNYSSELNVNALLLGDSALYLCASSLGELRLHNSPLHFGNGTRLTVT.

The gene calls are TRBV7-3 and TRBJ2-6, with 9 positions matching TRBD2. V trimming: 2 bases; J trimming: 0 bases; junction bases outside the gene matches: 11. The CDR3 is 20 residues long. The germline gives CDR1 SGHTA, CDR2 FQGTGA. CDR3 region: CASSLSPLAGQDSGANVLTF. In DNA, the CDR3 is TGTGCCAGCAGCTTATCCCCTCTAGCGGGGCAAGACTCTGGGGCCAACGTCCTGACTTTC.

This sequence joins TRBV27 and TRBJ2-5; maybe TRBD1 (6 bases). The V and J ends lost 5 bases and 4 bases respectively, with 11 bases between them. This CDR3 contains 13 residues. Germline V gene lookup returns CDR1 MNHEY and CDR2 SMNVEV (reference sequence). CDR3 sequence reads: CASSIQGGETQYF. Written as DNA, the CDR3 is TGTGCCAGCAGTATACAGGGTGGAGAGACCCAGTACTTC.

V usage is TRBV11-3 and J usage is TRBJ2-2, with TRBD2 matching over 8 bases. The CDR3 runs 15 residues. V shed 1 base and J 7 bases; nucleotides not matched to a gene: 5. The germline V gene has CDR1 SGHNT and CDR2 YENEEA. CDR3: CASSLVGGASGELFF. CDR3 in DNA: TGTGCCAGCAGCTTAGTCGGGGGGGCGAGCGGGGAGCTGTTTTTT.

The chain links TRBV5-1 to TRBJ2-7, with 8 bases fitting TRBD2. In germline, CDR1 is SGHRS, CDR2 YFSETQ. CDR3 size: 14 residues. V trimming: 7 bases; J trimming: 4 bases; junction bases outside the gene matches: 10. The DNA of the CDR3 is TGCGCCAGCCGAGCCGCACTAGCGGAATACGAGCAGTACTTC. Its translation: CASRAALAEYEQYF.

This clone has ten or more counts. The V call is TRBV4-2, the J call TRBJ2-7; 9 bases align to TRBD1. V gave up 1 base and J gave up 6 bases; unmatched junction bases: 10. The germline V gene encodes CDR1 LGHNA and CDR2 YNFKEQ. This CDR3 has 16 residues. This chain's CDR3 is CASSQGTGTGSSEQYF. The CDR3 DNA is TGTGCCAGCAGCCAAGGGACCGGGACAGGGTCGTCCGAGCAGTACTTC.

CDR3: CASHRRGGFIYEQYF. CDR3 DNA sequence: TGTGCCAGCCACCGGCGGGGGGGCTTTATCTACGAGCAGTACTTC. The rearrangement uses TRBV19 and TRBJ2-7; the match to TRBD2 covers 9 bases. V lost 9 bases and J lost 3; bases outside the gene matches: 12. The V gene's germline CDR1 is LNHDA and CDR2 SQIVND (reference sequence). This CDR3 region has 15 residues.

The chain couples TRBV5-1 to TRBJ2-2; D is ambiguous. The CDR3 has 13 residues. Germline V CDR1 and CDR2: SGHRS, YFSETQ. V lost 5 bases, J lost 6 bases, and 11 bases lay in between. Here the CDR3 reads CASSDTRSGELFF. CDR3 in DNA: TGCGCCAGCAGTGATACCCGGTCCGGGGAGCTGTTTTTT. The whole variable domain, remainder taken from reference TRBV5-1 and TRBJ2-2, is KAGVTQTPRYLIKTRGQQVTLSCSPISGHRSVSWYQQTPGQGLQFLFEYFSETQRNKGNFPGRFSGRQFSNSRSEMNVSTLELGDSALYLCASSDTRSGELFFGEGSRLTVL.

The chain recombines TRBV30 with TRBJ1-5, with a tentative D call TRBD1 (6 bases). Germline V gene data show CDR1 as GTSNPN and CDR2 as SVGIG (reference sequence). V was trimmed by 2 bases and J by 0 bases, leaving 8 bases between them. The length of the CDR3 is 14 residues. CDR3 amino acids: CAWSPDSSNQPQHF. DNA for the CDR3: TGTGCCTGGAGTCCGGACAGTAGCAATCAGCCCCAGCATTTT. The full variable domain, with the rest looked up from reference TRBV30 and TRBJ1-5, is SQTIHQWPATLVQPVGSPLSLECTVEGTSNPNLYWYRQAAGRGLQLLFYSVGIGQISSEVPQNLSASRPQDRQFILSSKKLLLSDSGFYLCAWSPDSSNQPQHFGDGTRLSIL.

The chain combines TRBV2 with TRBJ1-3, with 8 positions matching TRBD1. The trim removed 6 bases at V and 4 bases at J, leaving 8 bases unmatched. Germline values: CDR1 SNHLY, CDR2 FYNNEI. The CDR3 totals 15 residues. The CDR3 DNA sequence: TGTGCCAGCAGGCTGACAGGGGTGAAAGGAAACACCATATATTTT. This codes for CASRLTGVKGNTIYF.

This chain links TRBV28 with TRBJ2-7, with no clear D. The CDR3 loop spans 12 amino acids. Germline V gene sequence: CDR1 MDHEN, CDR2 SYDVKM. Trimming took 1 base from V and 2 from J, leaving 3 bases between them. Here the CDR3 DNA reads TGTGCCAGCAGTTTATCGGCCTACGAGCAGTACTTC. Translated, it gives CASSLSAYEQYF.

V gene TRBV29-1 combines with J gene TRBJ2-1; 11 bases are a match to TRBD2. This CDR3 contains 17 residues. Germline-derived CDR1 and CDR2 are SQVTM and ANQGSEA. V was clipped by 6 bases and J by 7 bases; unmatched bases: 17. CDR3 nucleotides: TGCAGCGTCGGTCGTCTACTAGCGGGAGCAGCTAGAAATGAGCAGTTCTTC. As protein: CSVGRLLAGAARNEQFF.